The 21 T cell receptor beta chains given below trace back to one sample, sequenced in a study of blood T cell repertoires in COVID-19. Clones were read by immunoSEQ multiplex PCR, and TCRdb kept only the in-frame ones, dropping some. In the table there are 200,000 or so clones, roughly 84% of which are singletons. Sequencing was carried out using peripheral blood. These receptors all stem from an older woman with acute or convalescent COVID-19.

The J gene is TRBJ1-1, the V gene TRBV11-3; the D is unclear. The CDR3 totals 13 residues. Trimming cost V 2 bases and J 0 bases, with 4 bases left between them. Per germline, CDR1 SGHNT and CDR2 YENEEA. In DNA form, the CDR3 reads TGTGCCAGCAGCTTAACTCTGAACACTGAAGCTTTCTTT. Protein product: CASSLTLNTEAFF.

V usage is TRBV10-1 and J usage is TRBJ2-1; 8 nucleotides line up with TRBD2. This CDR3 is 18 amino acids long. Per germline, CDR1 WNHNN and CDR2 SYGVQD (reference sequence). The V segment lost 11 bases and the J segment 0 bases; nucleotides outside the gene matches: 18. This CDR3 reads CAGWRVSGDPSSYNEQFF. The CDR3 DNA follows: TGCGCCGGATGGAGGGTTAGCGGGGACCCCAGCTCCTACAATGAGCAGTTCTTC.

This clone was counted a single time. The chain couples TRBV28 to TRBJ2-2; D possibly corresponds to TRBD2 (5 bases). Germline CDR1 reads MDHEN; CDR2 reads SYDVKM. The CDR3 covers 16 residues. V dropped 7 bases and J dropped 7 bases, with 22 bases sitting between them. The DNA of the CDR3 is TGTGCCAGCACCTCGGGAACAACTTCGGTCAGCGGGGAGCTGTTTTTT. Residues: CASTSGTTSVSGELFF. The full variable domain, rest sourced from reference TRBV28 and TRBJ2-2, is DVKVTQSSRYLVKRTGEKVFLECVQDMDHENMFWYRQDPGLGLRLIYFSYDVKMKEKGDIPEGYSVSREKKERFSLILESASTNQTSMYLCASTSGTTSVSGELFFGEGSRLTVL.

This chain connects TRBV6-4 to TRBJ2-3, with 7 bases that match TRBD1. This CDR3 is 15 amino acids long. Per germline, CDR1 MRHNA and CDR2 SNTAGT. J gave up 1 base and V 6 bases, and 7 bases lay outside the gene matches. The CDR3, as DNA: TGTGCCAGCAGCGTCTCCGGACAGGGCACAGATACGCAGTATTTT. Translated, it gives CASSVSGQGTDTQYF.

This chain links TRBV19 with TRBJ2-2; 9 bases line up with TRBD1. The germline CDR1 and CDR2 sequences are LNHDA and SQIVND (reference sequence). There are 15 residues in the CDR3. V lost 7 bases, J lost 4 bases, and 7 bases stayed unmatched. The CDR3, as DNA: TGTGCCAGTACCTCGGGGGACAGGGTCACCGGGGAGCTGTTTTTT. Translated: CASTSGDRVTGELFF.

This clone has just a few counts. The rearrangement uses TRBV7-2 and TRBJ2-3, with D uncertain. The length of the CDR3 is 16 residues. Per germline, CDR1 SGHTA and CDR2 FQGNSA. The ends were cut back, 2 bases at V and 1 base at J, with 13 bases in the middle. The CDR3 sequence: CASSLMGRRRTDTQYF. In DNA form, the CDR3 reads TGTGCCAGCAGCTTAATGGGCCGTAGACGCACAGATACGCAGTATTTT.

The chain joins TRBV7-2 to TRBJ1-1; no clear D. The CDR3 covers 14 residues. Looked up from germline, CDR1 is SGHTA and CDR2 is FQGNSA. The V end lost 5 bases, the J end lost 3 bases, and 13 bases lay between the germline ends. The CDR3 is CASSTRLRDTEAFF. The CDR3 nucleotides read TGTGCCAGCAGCACCCGTTTGCGGGACACTGAAGCTTTCTTT. The full variable domain, completed using reference TRBV7-2 and TRBJ1-1, is GAGVSQSPSNKVTEKGKDVELRCDPISGHTALYWYRQSLGQGLEFLIYFQGNSAPDKSGLPSDRFSAERTGGSVSTLTIQRTQQEDSAVYLCASSTRLRDTEAFFGQGTRLTVV.

V gene TRBV27 combines with J gene TRBJ2-1, with D possibly being TRBD1 (6 bases). There are 12 residues in the CDR3. V was clipped by 6 bases and J by 8 bases, with 11 bases between them. Germline assignment: CDR1 MNHEY and CDR2 SMNVEV (reference sequence). The CDR3 DNA sequence: TGTGCCAGCAGCCCACAGGGTGATGAGCAGTTCTTC. Protein sequence: CASSPQGDEQFF.

This chain links TRBV11-2 with TRBJ1-1; D is unclear. There are 12 residues in the CDR3. Germline assignment: CDR1 SGHAT and CDR2 FQNNGV. Trimming took off 1 base at V and 11 bases at J, with 11 bases between the two ends. In DNA, the CDR3 is TGTGCCAGCAGCTTAGGGGAGCGGTACGCTTTCTTT. As protein: CASSLGERYAFF.

The J gene is TRBJ2-2, the V gene TRBV30, with D perhaps TRBD2 (5 bases). V was clipped by 0 bases and J by 0 bases, with 11 bases between them. Germline loops: CDR1 GTSNPN, CDR2 SVGIG (reference sequence). This CDR3 is 16 amino acids long. CDR3 loop: CAWSVSLAANTGELFF. The CDR3 DNA follows: TGTGCCTGGAGTGTTAGTCTAGCTGCGAACACCGGGGAGCTGTTTTTT.

The V call is TRBV5-4, the J call TRBJ2-5; a possible D gene is TRBD2 (6 bases). This CDR3 spans 16 amino acids. Per germline, CDR1 SGHNT and CDR2 YYREEE (reference sequence). Trimming pared 4 bases from V and 4 bases from J, leaving 20 bases between. The CDR3 sequence: CASSPRPLAGIETQYF. CDR3 bases: TGTGCCAGCAGCCCCAGACCTCTGGCGGGGATAGAGACCCAGTACTTC.

The V and J genes are TRBV6-5 and TRBJ1-5, with TRBD1 matching 7 bases. The CDR3 has 16 residues. The V gene's germline CDR1 is MNHEY and CDR2 SVGAGI. The V and J ends lost 4 bases and 5 bases, in that order; junction bases with no gene match: 11. The CDR3 loop reads CASSSSAGGWDQPQHF. The CDR3 DNA follows: TGTGCCAGCAGTTCCTCGGCAGGGGGGTGGGATCAGCCCCAGCATTTT.

The rearrangement links TRBV6-5 to TRBJ2-5; 10 nucleotides agree with TRBD2. This CDR3 is built from 15 residues. J was trimmed by 4 bases and V by 5 bases; bases with no gene match: 7. Germline V lookup: CDR1 MNHEY, CDR2 SVGAGI. The CDR3 protein is CASSRSGGVGETQYF. CDR3 nucleotides: TGTGCCAGCAGTCGAAGCGGGGGGGTCGGAGAGACCCAGTACTTC.

The V and J genes are TRBV29-1 and TRBJ1-2; 9 positions agree with TRBD1. Looked up from germline, CDR1 is SQVTM and CDR2 is ANQGSEA. The CDR3 is 12 residues long. V lost 6 bases and J lost 3; bases outside the gene matches: 2. CDR3 amino acids: CSVRTGDYGYTF. The DNA for the CDR3 is TGCAGCGTGAGGACAGGGGACTATGGCTACACCTTC.

The rearrangement uses TRBV7-2 and TRBJ2-2; 9 nucleotides match TRBD1. This CDR3 region has 17 residues. Looked up from germline, CDR1 is SGHTA and CDR2 is FQGNSA. V dropped 2 bases and J dropped 6; count of bases not matched to a gene: 10. The CDR3: CASSLTRDRVLSGELFF. Written as DNA, the CDR3 is TGTGCCAGCAGCTTAACCCGGGACAGGGTTTTATCCGGGGAGCTGTTTTTT.

The chain couples TRBV15 to TRBJ1-5; the D is unclear. The CDR3 is made up of 15 amino acids. CDR1 and CDR2 (germline): LNHNV, YYDKDF (reference sequence). V lost 5 bases to trimming and J lost 0 bases, with 11 bases between them. The CDR3 is CATSGEGYSNQPQHF. The CDR3 coding sequence is TGTGCCACCAGCGGGGAGGGCTATAGCAATCAGCCCCAGCATTTT.

This chain connects TRBV19 to TRBJ2-6, with D maybe TRBD1 (5 bases). The CDR3 has 15 amino acids. Germline V CDR1 and CDR2: LNHDA, SQIVND (reference sequence). The V end lost 4 bases, the J end lost 2 bases, and 9 bases lay between the germline ends. The CDR3 region is CASSNQGPGANVLTF. In DNA form, the CDR3 reads TGTGCCAGTAGTAACCAGGGCCCTGGGGCCAACGTCCTGACTTTC.

The CDR3 coding sequence is TGTGCCAGCAGCCCATCGCGAACGGGACTACGGAACACTGAAGCTTTCTTT. Amino acids: CASSPSRTGLRNTEAFF. The rearrangement joins TRBV5-6 to TRBJ1-1; tentatively, D is TRBD1 (5 bases). The CDR3 covers 17 residues. The V and J ends lost 4 bases and 1 base respectively, with 20 bases between them. Germline V gives CDR1 SGHDT, CDR2 YYEEEE.

CDR3 DNA: TGTGCCAGCAGCTTAGATAACAGAAATTCACCCCTCCACTTT. Translated: CASSLDNRNSPLHF. This chain joins TRBV7-9 and TRBJ1-6; D gene ambiguous. The germline gives CDR1 SEHNR, CDR2 FQNEAQ (reference sequence). V was cut by 1 base and J by 7 bases, with 8 bases left in between. The CDR3 extends over 14 amino acids.

CDR3 amino acids: CASSGAGFNSPLHF. The CDR3 nucleotides are TGTGCCAGCAGCGGGGCGGGGTTTAATTCACCCCTCCACTTT. The chain couples TRBV9 to TRBJ1-6; D gene ambiguous. The CDR3 loop spans 14 amino acids. V was pared by 3 bases and J by 6 bases, with 10 bases between. Germline-derived CDR1 and CDR2 are SGDLS and YYNGEE.

This chain joins TRBV5-1 and TRBJ2-5, with 15 bases aligning to TRBD2. The CDR3 has 19 amino acids. J lost 2 bases, V lost 2 bases, and 10 bases had no gene match. The germline gives CDR1 SGHRS, CDR2 YFSETQ. The CDR3 here is CASSFRPGLAGGPQETQYF. DNA for the CDR3: TGCGCCAGCAGCTTTCGTCCGGGACTAGCGGGGGGTCCTCAAGAGACCCAGTACTTC.